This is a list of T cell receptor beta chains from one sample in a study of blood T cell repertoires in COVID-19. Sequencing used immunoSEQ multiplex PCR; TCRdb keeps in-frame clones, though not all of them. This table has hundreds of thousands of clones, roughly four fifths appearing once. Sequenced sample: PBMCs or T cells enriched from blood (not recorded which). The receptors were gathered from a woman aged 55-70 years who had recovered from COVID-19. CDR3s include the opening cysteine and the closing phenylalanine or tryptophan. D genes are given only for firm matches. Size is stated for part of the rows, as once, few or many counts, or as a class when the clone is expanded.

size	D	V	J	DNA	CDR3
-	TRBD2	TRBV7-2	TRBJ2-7	TGTGCCAGCAGCCCGCGACTAGCGGGGAGGGAGCAGTACTTC	CASSPRLAGREQYF
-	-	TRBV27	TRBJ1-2	TGTGCCAGCAGTTTAGGCAGGGAGGGTGGCTACACCTTC	CASSLGREGGYTF
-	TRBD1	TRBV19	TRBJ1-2	TGTGCCAGTGGACAGGGGCGTTATGGCTACACCTTC	CASGQGRYGYTF
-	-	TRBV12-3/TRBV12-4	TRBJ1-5	TGTGCCAGCAAACCCACAGGGTTTCAGCCCCAGCATTTT	CASKPTGFQPQHF
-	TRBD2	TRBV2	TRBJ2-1	TGTGCCAGCAGTCCGGGACTAACTTGGGGGAATGAGCAGTTCTTC	CASSPGLTWGNEQFF
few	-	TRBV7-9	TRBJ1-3	TGTGCCAGCAGCCTCACGGGATCTGGAAACACCATATATTTT	CASSLTGSGNTIYF
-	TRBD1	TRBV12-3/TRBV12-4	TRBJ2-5	TGTGCCAGCAGCCGGGACAGGGGGGAGACCCAGTACTTC	CASSRDRGETQYF
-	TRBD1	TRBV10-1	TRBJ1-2	TGCGCCAGCAGTGAGGCCCTGGGGACAGGAACTGGGGGCTATGGCTACACCTTC	CASSEALGTGTGGYGYTF
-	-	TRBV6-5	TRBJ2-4	TGTGCCAGCAGACGAGCGGGCATTCAGTACTTC	CASRRAGIQYF
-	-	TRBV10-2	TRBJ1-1	TGCGCCAGCAGTGATAGGAGTTTTATGAACACTGAAGCTTTCTTT	CASSDRSFMNTEAFF
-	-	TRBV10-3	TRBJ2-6	TGTGCCATCAGTGACCGCGCGGGGGCCCGCTCTGGGGCCAACGTCCTGACTTTC	CAISDRAGARSGANVLTF
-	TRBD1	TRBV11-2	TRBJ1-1	TGTGCCAGCAGGTGGGACAGGTTTTCGAACACTGAAGCTTTCTTT	CASRWDRFSNTEAFF
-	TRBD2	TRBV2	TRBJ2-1	TGTGCCAGCAGGACGGGACTAACTAATGAGCAGTTCTTC	CASRTGLTNEQFF
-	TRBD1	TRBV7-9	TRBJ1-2	TGTGCCAGCAGCTTAGGGACAGGGGTCGGCTACACCTTC	CASSLGTGVGYTF
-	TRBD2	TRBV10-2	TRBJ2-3	TGCGCCAGCAGCCGTCTGGGAGCGGGGGCCGGGGATACGCAGTATTTT	CASSRLGAGAGDTQYF
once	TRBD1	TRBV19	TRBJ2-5	TGTGCCTGTAGCGGACAGGGGGGGGAGACCCAGTACTTC	CACSGQGGETQYF
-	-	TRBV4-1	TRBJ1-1	TGCGCCAGCAGCCCCCCGGGGAGCGGAGTCACTGAAGCTTTCTTT	CASSPPGSGVTEAFF
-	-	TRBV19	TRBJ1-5	TGTGCCAGTAGTATTCCGGGCACCGAGGGCCATCAGCCCCAGCATTTT	CASSIPGTEGHQPQHF
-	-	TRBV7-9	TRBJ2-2	TGTGCCAGCAGCCGAGATGAGGGCCCCTACCTCAACACCGGGGAGCTGTTTTTT	CASSRDEGPYLNTGELFF
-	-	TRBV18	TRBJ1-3	TGTGCCAGCTCACCAGACAGCTTCTCTGGAAACACCATATATTTT	CASSPDSFSGNTIYF